Listed here are 27 T cell receptor beta chains from one sample, sequenced in a study of OX40 agonist ivuxolimab in advanced cancers. Sequencing was performed with immunoSEQ multiplex PCR; in TCRdb, only in-frame clones are kept and a portion is missing. This table holds about 22,000 clones, 86% found once. Source: CD4+ or CD8+ T cells sorted from blood, taken in a trial of the OX40 agonist ivuxolimab. The receptors were gathered from an adult with an advanced solid tumor such as melanoma, head and neck, liver or kidney cancer.

This chain links TRBV28 with TRBJ2-7; D ambiguous. Germline CDR1 is MDHEN and CDR2 is SYDVKM. This CDR3 has 15 residues. Trimming removed 2 bases from V and 5 bases from J, with 16 bases in between. The CDR3 here is CASSLDSWAVDEQYF. CDR3 coding DNA: TGTGCCAGCAGTTTAGATAGCTGGGCTGTCGACGAGCAGTACTTC.

This clone was found once. This rearrangement joins TRBV27 to TRBJ1-5; 7 bases are shared with TRBD1. With V trimmed by 3 bases and J by 3 bases, 2 bases remained unmatched. The V gene's germline CDR1 is MNHEY and CDR2 SMNVEV (reference sequence). The CDR3 covers 14 residues. CDR3 amino acids: CASSFGTDNQPQHF. CDR3 in DNA: TGTGCCAGCAGTTTCGGGACAGACAATCAGCCCCAGCATTTT.

The chain joins TRBV5-6 to TRBJ2-7; D call uncertain. V dropped 1 base and J dropped 4 bases, with 3 bases sitting between them. The CDR3 is 11 amino acids. Germline V gives CDR1 SGHDT, CDR2 YYEEEE. CDR3 sequence reads: CASSLRYEQYF. CDR3 sequence (DNA): TGTGCCAGCAGCTTGAGGTACGAGCAGTACTTC. Together with reference TRBV5-6 and TRBJ2-7, the CDR3 gives the full variable domain: DAGVTQSPTHLIKTRGQQVTLRCSPKSGHDTVSWYQQALGQGPQFIFQYYEEEERQRGNFPDRFSGHQFPNYSSELNVNALLLGDSALYLCASSLRYEQYFGPGTRLTVT.

By sample share, this clone is medium-sized (0.01 to 0.1%). The chain recombines TRBV6-5 with TRBJ2-1, with TRBD2 identical over 10 bases. Germline V lookup: CDR1 MNHEY, CDR2 SVGAGI. The V segment lost 2 bases and the J segment 8 bases; nucleotides outside the gene matches: 6. The CDR3 contains 15 residues. The CDR3 spells CASSYASGSWDEQFF. As DNA, the CDR3 is TGTGCCAGCAGTTACGCTAGCGGGAGTTGGGATGAGCAGTTCTTC.

The V gene is TRBV11-3, the J gene TRBJ2-1; no definite D call. Germline V gives CDR1 SGHNT, CDR2 YENEEA. The CDR3 spans 13 residues. Trimming shortened V by 5 bases and J by 7 bases, and 12 bases separated the two germline ends. CDR3 residues: CASSASWWNEQFF. CDR3 sequence (DNA): TGTGCCAGCAGCGCTAGTTGGTGGAATGAGCAGTTCTTC.

The rearrangement uses TRBV19 and TRBJ1-2, with D possibly matching TRBD1 (5 bases). V was trimmed by 7 bases and J by 0 bases, leaving 12 bases between them. Germline V gene data show CDR1 as LNHDA and CDR2 as SQIVND (reference sequence). The CDR3 extends over 14 amino acids. CDR3 DNA sequence: TGTGCCAGTATTGGGACGGCCACTAACTATGGCTACACCTTC. It codes for CASIGTATNYGYTF. Filled out from reference TRBV19 and TRBJ1-2, the complete variable domain reads DGGITQSPKYLFRKEGQNVTLSCEQNLNHDAMYWYRQDPGQGLRLIYYSQIVNDFQKGDIAEGYSVSREKKESFPLTVTSAQKNPTAFYLCASIGTATNYGYTFGSGTRLTVV.

CDR3 in amino acids: CASSRPDRTEQYF. In nucleotides, the CDR3 is TGTGCCAGCAGTCGCCCCGACAGGACCGAGCAGTACTTC. The J gene is TRBJ2-5, the V gene TRBV13; a possible D gene is TRBD1 (6 bases). The J call may be faulty, since TRBJ2-7 better matches the DNA end. The CDR3 loop spans 13 amino acids. Germline CDR1 is PRHDT and CDR2 is FYEKMQ (reference sequence).

The V call is TRBV4-1, the J call TRBJ2-7; 8 bases align to TRBD2. This CDR3 has 17 amino acids. Germline V CDR1 and CDR2: MGHRA, YSYEKL. V lost 1 base and J lost 4; bases outside the gene matches: 12. CDR3 sequence (DNA): TGCGCCAGCAGCCAAGGCCTCACGAGCGGGAGTTCATACGAGCAGTACTTC. Amino acids: CASSQGLTSGSSYEQYF.

The rearrangement links TRBV5-4 to TRBJ1-3, with D possibly matching TRBD1 (5 bases). V shed 0 bases and J shed 4 bases, with 11 bases lying between them. Germline CDR1 and CDR2: SGHNT and YYREEE (reference sequence). The CDR3 consists of 15 residues. The DNA for the CDR3 is TGTGCCAGCAGCTTGGCCGGGGCAGAAGGAAACACCATATATTTT. It encodes CASSLAGAEGNTIYF.

This clone was recorded a few times. The chain employs TRBV27 and TRBJ1-1, with TRBD1 matching 7 bases. Germline V CDR1 and CDR2: MNHEY, SMNVEV (reference sequence). The CDR3 covers 15 residues. The J segment lost 7 bases and the V segment lost 5 bases, leaving 13 bases of the junction unmatched. The CDR3 protein is CASSAPGTVKFEAFF. CDR3 in DNA: TGTGCCAGCAGTGCGCCCGGGACAGTCAAGTTTGAAGCTTTCTTT.

V is TRBV23-1 and J is TRBJ1-1; TRBD1 is a possible D gene (5 bases). TRBV23-1 is identified as an open reading frame with a role that is uncertain. This CDR3 spans 17 amino acids. V gave up 4 bases and J gave up 0 bases, with 18 bases separating them. The CDR3 here is CASSRPDTGAMNTEAFF. The CDR3 DNA is TGCGCCAGCAGTCGGCCGGACACAGGTGCAATGAACACTGAAGCTTTCTTT.

V is TRBV7-2 and J is TRBJ2-7; no reliable D call. The V gene lost 3 bases and the J gene lost 0 bases, with 9 bases spanning the gap. Germline V gene sequence: CDR1 SGHTA, CDR2 FQGNSA. The CDR3 is 14 amino acids. The CDR3: CASSFPTVSYEQYF. CDR3 sequence (DNA): TGTGCCAGCAGCTTCCCGACGGTCTCCTACGAGCAGTACTTC.

The genes are TRBV15 and TRBJ2-3; 9 bases align to TRBD2. Germline lookup yields CDR1 LNHNV and CDR2 YYDKDF (reference sequence). CDR3 length equals 16 residues. V trimming: 4 bases; J trimming: 0 bases; junction bases outside the gene matches: 5. CDR3 residues: CATSTLAGASTDTQYF. DNA of the CDR3: TGTGCCACCAGCACCTTAGCGGGAGCTAGCACAGATACGCAGTATTTT.

J is TRBJ2-1 and V is TRBV5-1, with TRBD2 as a possible D gene (6 bases). The CDR3 has 14 amino acids. Germline CDR1 SGHRS, CDR2 YFSETQ. Trimming shortened V by 2 bases and J by 5 bases, and 11 bases separated the two germline ends. The CDR3 DNA reads as TGCGCCAGCAGCTTCTCCGGGAGTGACAATGAGCAGTTCTTC. It is translated as CASSFSGSDNEQFF.

The V and J genes are TRBV28 and TRBJ1-5, with D perhaps TRBD1 (5 bases). This CDR3 contains 14 residues. Germline V lookup: CDR1 MDHEN, CDR2 SYDVKM. Trimming stripped 3 bases from V and 7 bases from J, with 13 bases between. CDR3 in amino acids: CASSFGQGGQPQHF. CDR3 sequence (DNA): TGTGCCAGCAGTTTTGGGCAGGGTGGCCAGCCCCAGCATTTT.

The V and J genes are TRBV5-6 and TRBJ2-7, with D tentatively TRBD1 or TRBD2 (5 bases each). Germline V gene sequence: CDR1 SGHDT, CDR2 YYEEEE. The V and J ends lost 2 bases and 5 bases respectively, with 11 bases between them. The CDR3 length is 13 residues. CDR3 nucleotide sequence: TGTGCCAGCAGCTTATCGAGGGACCACGAGCAGTACTTC. Residues: CASSLSRDHEQYF.

The chain joins TRBV4-1 to TRBJ2-7, with 8 bases aligning to TRBD2. Looked up from germline, CDR1 is MGHRA and CDR2 is YSYEKL. The CDR3 contains 16 residues. V gave up 1 base and J gave up 0 bases; unmatched junction bases: 5. CDR3 protein: CASSQVPLAGSYEQYF. DNA for the CDR3: TGCGCCAGCAGCCAAGTCCCCCTAGCGGGCTCCTACGAGCAGTACTTC.

The J gene is TRBJ1-5, the V gene TRBV28; D possibly corresponds to TRBD1 (6 bases). V dropped 6 bases and J dropped 1 base, with 13 bases sitting between them. The CDR3 sequence is 15 residues long. Germline CDR1 and CDR2: MDHEN and SYDVKM. This CDR3 is CASSLTGLSNQPQHF. For the CDR3, the DNA is TGTGCCAGCAGCCTCACAGGGTTGAGCAATCAGCCCCAGCATTTT.

The V and J genes are TRBV7-3 and TRBJ2-1; 7 bases fit TRBD2. The V gene's germline CDR1 is SGHTA and CDR2 FQGTGA. With 5 bases clipped from V and 4 bases from J, the junction kept 8 bases outside the gene matches. The CDR3 spans 15 residues. The DNA for the CDR3 is TGTGCCAGCAGCCCAGGGATCGGGAGGTACAATGAGCAGTTCTTC. Its protein product is CASSPGIGRYNEQFF.

This rearrangement joins TRBV7-9 to TRBJ2-5; D unresolved. The V and J ends lost 5 bases and 4 bases respectively, with 14 bases between them. Germline V gives CDR1 SEHNR, CDR2 FQNEAQ (reference sequence). CDR3 length equals 14 residues. The CDR3 coding sequence is TGTGCCAGCAGCCGGAATGGGCCGGCAGAGACCCAGTACTTC. Amino acids: CASSRNGPAETQYF.

The genes are TRBV6-6 and TRBJ2-7; D is unresolved. Germline CDR1 and CDR2: MNHNY and SVGAGI (reference sequence). V was trimmed by 6 bases and J by 7 bases, leaving 16 bases between them. The CDR3 is 13 amino acids. The CDR3, as DNA: TGTGCCAGCAGCCCTACCGCTTCTGGGGAGCAGTACTTC. Protein sequence: CASSPTASGEQYF.

In the case of this clone: One end of the junction does not line up with germline, which may come from a read error. This sequence joins TRBV9 and TRBJ2-1, with TRBD1 matching over 9 bases. Germline loops: CDR1 SGDLS, CDR2 YYNGEE. The CDR3 consists of 15 residues. CDR3 bases: TGTGCCAGCAGCGCAACCGGGACAGGGCGGAATGAGCAGCTCTTC. This sequence encodes CASSATGTGRNEQLF.

The rearrangement uses TRBV6-1 and TRBJ2-3, with TRBD1 as a possible D gene (5 bases). CDR3 length: 14 residues. V was trimmed by 3 bases and J by 0 bases, leaving 7 bases between them. Germline CDR1 is MNHNS and CDR2 is SASEGT. CDR3 protein: CASSDQGSTDTQYF. In nucleotides, the CDR3 is TGTGCCAGCAGTGACCAGGGAAGCACAGATACGCAGTATTTT.

This chain uses TRBV27 with TRBJ1-1; D gene uncertain. V lost 0 bases and J lost 7, with 9 bases in between. Per the germline V gene, CDR1 is MNHEY and CDR2 is SMNVEV (reference sequence). The CDR3 totals 13 residues. The DNA for the CDR3 is TGTGCCAGCAGTTTATCAGTAGCGGGTGAAGCTTTCTTT. Amino acids: CASSLSVAGEAFF.

The gene calls are TRBV5-6 and TRBJ2-7, with 15 bases lining up with TRBD2. The germline V gene encodes CDR1 SGHDT and CDR2 YYEEEE. The ends lost 4 bases at V and 3 bases at J; junction bases unmatched: 8. This CDR3 contains 17 residues. CDR3 sequence reads: CASSGGTSGRIFYEQYF. DNA for the CDR3: TGTGCCAGCAGCGGCGGGACTAGCGGGAGGATCTTCTACGAGCAGTACTTC.

The chain combines TRBV4-3 with TRBJ2-1, with D possibly matching TRBD2 (6 bases). Trimming shortened V by 2 bases and J by 7 bases, and 18 bases separated the two germline ends. Germline V CDR1 and CDR2: LGHNA, YSLEER. This CDR3 spans 16 amino acids. The CDR3 nucleotides read TGCGCCAGCAGCCAACTTCTAGCGAGGCGTAGAAATGAGCAGTTCTTC. It is translated as CASSQLLARRRNEQFF.

The chain has TRBV27 and TRBJ2-7; tentative D call: TRBD2 (5 bases). Trimming took 6 bases from V and 0 from J, leaving 9 bases between them. The length of the CDR3 is 13 residues. The V gene's germline CDR1 is MNHEY and CDR2 SMNVEV (reference sequence). This chain's CDR3 is CASRGSDSYEQYF. The CDR3 coding sequence is TGTGCCAGCAGAGGTAGCGACTCCTACGAGCAGTACTTC.